This T cell receptor (beta chain) was recovered during a study of cytomegalovirus exposure and HLA in healthy donors. As for the study in general: A subsequent analysis stated that the 95 to 150 validation repertoires were run on the same platform as the roughly 700 first-cohort repertoires. Study findings and constraints: The listing of roughly 160 TCR beta chains classed them as cytomegalovirus-associated.

The CDR3 covers 16 residues. Germline values: CDR1 SGDLS, CDR2 YYNGEE. The V segment lost 0 bases and the J segment 2 bases; nucleotides outside the gene matches: 4. The donors were members of the validation cohort, which comprised about 130 subjects and was separate from the first cohort of 666 subjects. TCRdb's copy holds only in-frame clones and misses some; the assay was immunoSEQ multiplex PCR. The sample consists of under 400,000 clones, about nine tenths of them appearing once. As concerns this clone: Its antigen is still unknown.

The sample comprised PBMCs. The gene calls are TRBV9 and TRBJ2-5; TRBD2 agrees at 10 bases. The clonotype originates from a woman aged 18-29 years in good health and CMV-seronegative. The CDR3 DNA reads as TGTGCCAGCAGCGTAGCGGAGCGGGGGGGACAAGAGACCCAGTACTTC. This translates into CASSVAERGGQETQYF.